The 22 T cell receptor beta chains presented below share a single source sample, sequenced in a study of blood T cells in healthy people across ages. The use of a sample-barcoded 5' primer and a J-beta primer mix characterized a second PCR of roughly 6 to 11 cycles. TCRdb reanalysed the 5' RACE reads using MiXCR and keeps one entry per CDR3 protein. The profile covers about 930,000 distinct CDR3 sequences, with almost 30% appearing a single time and roughly a tenth taken by the ten largest. In addition, the sample was reused for a study of T cells of mothers and their children.

Material for sequencing was blood. These receptors came from a middle-aged woman in good health.

In this sample, this clonotype turned up many times. The CDR3 bases are TGCGCCAGCAGGGATCTAGCGGTCAATGAGCAGTTCTTC. Amino acids: CASRDLAVNEQFF. J is TRBJ2-1 and V is TRBV4-1, with 7 bases that match TRBD2. The CDR3 is made up of 13 amino acids. Per the germline V gene, CDR1 is MGHRA and CDR2 is YSYEKL. V shed 6 bases and J 6 bases; nucleotides not matched to a gene: 5.

The V call is TRBV10-2, the J call TRBJ2-1, with 8 positions matching TRBD2. With 4 bases clipped from V and 7 bases from J, the junction kept 6 bases outside the gene matches. CDR1 WSHSY and CDR2 SAAADI come from the germline V gene. There are 14 residues in the CDR3. CDR3 in amino acids: CASSAPGTSNEQFF. The CDR3 DNA reads as TGCGCCAGCAGTGCCCCGGGGACTAGTAATGAGCAGTTCTTC.

Details on this clonotype: One junction end disagrees with the germline gene, perhaps due to a read error. V and J are TRBV12-3 or TRBV12-4 and TRBJ2-2; 9 bases map to TRBD1. CDR3 length: 14 amino acids. In nucleotides, the CDR3 is TGTGCCAGCAGTTGGCGGACAGGGGTCGGGGCGCTGTTTTTT. Translating it yields CASSWRTGVGALFF.

The V and J genes are TRBV20-1 and TRBJ2-3; D assignment may be TRBD1 or TRBD2 (6 bases each). CDR3 length equals 12 residues. Germline values: CDR1 DFQATT, CDR2 SNEGSKA (reference sequence). Between the trimmed V and J ends, which lost 4 bases and 4 bases, there was a span of 9 bases. As DNA, the CDR3 is TGCAGTGCTAAGGGGGGACCAGATACGCAGTATTTT. This gives the protein CSAKGGPDTQYF.

The table lists this clonotype with many counts. The gene calls are TRBV12-3 or TRBV12-4 and TRBJ1-4; tentatively, D is TRBD1 (5 bases). The CDR3 runs 14 residues. V lost 1 base and J lost 3, with 6 bases in between. The CDR3 loop is CASSLVGANEKLFF. The CDR3 nucleotides are TGTGCCAGCAGTTTAGTGGGGGCTAATGAAAAACTGTTTTTT.

V gene TRBV9 combines with J gene TRBJ2-2, with 7 bases lining up with TRBD1. The germline gives CDR1 SGDLS, CDR2 YYNGEE. Trimming removed 4 bases from V and 0 bases from J; junction bases left unmatched: 6. This CDR3 spans 16 amino acids. CDR3 amino acids: CASSPRQGSNTGELFF. In DNA form, the CDR3 reads TGTGCCAGCAGCCCCCGACAGGGATCGAACACCGGGGAGCTGTTTTTT.

This sequence joins TRBV6-6 and TRBJ1-5; a possible D gene is TRBD1 (6 bases). CDR3 size: 17 residues. Germline loops: CDR1 MNHNY, CDR2 SVGAGI (reference sequence). Trimming removed 6 bases at V and 0 bases at J, with 18 bases between. The chain's CDR3 is CASRNGGRADSNQPQHF. The CDR3 nucleotides are TGTGCCAGCAGAAACGGGGGGCGCGCGGATAGCAATCAGCCCCAGCATTTT.

The CDR3 protein is CASSSRLAGQDTQYF. The DNA of the CDR3 is TGCGCCAGCAGCTCGCGACTAGCGGGTCAAGATACGCAGTATTTT. The rearrangement joins TRBV5-1 to TRBJ2-3, with 10 bases fitting TRBD2. CDR1 is SGHRS, CDR2 YFSETQ, per germline. The junction had 6 bases not matched to a gene; V was cut back by 3 bases and J by 5 bases. CDR3 size: 15 residues.

This clonotype was found a few times. The chain carries TRBV28 and TRBJ2-1; 7 nucleotides align to TRBD1. Germline CDR1 reads MDHEN; CDR2 reads SYDVKM. The CDR3 length is 17 residues. V trimming: 2 bases; J trimming: 7 bases; junction bases outside the gene matches: 14. CDR3 sequence reads: CASSLNFLAGGRNEQFF. CDR3 coding DNA: TGTGCCAGCAGTTTAAATTTCCTGGCAGGGGGTAGGAATGAGCAGTTCTTC. The full variable domain, rest sourced from reference TRBV28 and TRBJ2-1, is DVKVTQSSRYLVKRTGEKVFLECVQDMDHENMFWYRQDPGLGLRLIYFSYDVKMKEKGDIPEGYSVSREKKERFSLILESASTNQTSMYLCASSLNFLAGGRNEQFFGPGTRLTVL.

The genes are TRBV27 and TRBJ1-5; D is unclear. CDR1 and CDR2 from the germline V gene are MNHEY and SMNVEV (reference sequence). The CDR3 totals 13 residues. The V and J ends lost 6 bases and 6 bases respectively, with 12 bases between them. The CDR3 region has the DNA TGTGCCAGCAGCATCCTAGGAGGTCAGCCCCAGCATTTT. This sequence encodes CASSILGGQPQHF.

The V gene is TRBV19, the J gene TRBJ1-6, with unresolved D. The germline V gene encodes CDR1 LNHDA and CDR2 SQIVND (reference sequence). This CDR3 comprises 12 residues. Trimming removed 3 bases at V and 10 bases at J, with 7 bases between. As DNA, the CDR3 is TGTGCCAGTAGTATCGGTGGATCACCCCTCCACTTT. Amino acid sequence: CASSIGGSPLHF. Full variable domain (missing parts from reference TRBV19 and TRBJ1-6): DGGITQSPKYLFRKEGQNVTLSCEQNLNHDAMYWYRQDPGQGLRLIYYSQIVNDFQKGDIAEGYSVSREKKESFPLTVTSAQKNPTAFYLCASSIGGSPLHFGNGTRLTVT.

The chain links TRBV7-2 to TRBJ2-5, with a tentative D call TRBD1 (5 bases). Germline V lookup: CDR1 SGHTA, CDR2 FQGNSA. The CDR3 totals 15 residues. Trimming pared 1 base from V and 6 bases from J, leaving 15 bases between. CDR3 protein: CASSLGGTGFKTQYF. In nucleotides, the CDR3 is TGTGCCAGCAGCTTAGGAGGTACAGGTTTTAAGACCCAGTACTTC.

The sample holds many counts of this clonotype. The chain employs TRBV7-9 and TRBJ1-2; 7 bases map to TRBD1. The trim removed 5 bases at V and 4 bases at J, leaving 19 bases unmatched. Germline V lookup: CDR1 SEHNR, CDR2 FQNEAQ (reference sequence). The CDR3 length is 18 residues. Here the CDR3 DNA reads TGTGCCAGCAGCCCCTCAGGGGGGATAATCGGATTGGGCTATGGCTACACCTTC. Translation gives CASSPSGGIIGLGYGYTF.

There are many counts of this clonotype. This sequence joins TRBV29-1 and TRBJ1-1; D is perhaps TRBD1 (6 bases). The CDR3 covers 14 residues. Germline V gene sequence: CDR1 SQVTM, CDR2 ANQGSEA. Trimming took off 5 bases at V and 7 bases at J, with 20 bases between the two ends. Here the CDR3 reads CSVRTGSRNHEAFF. As DNA, the CDR3 is TGCAGCGTTAGAACAGGGAGTCGCAACCATGAAGCTTTCTTT.

The V gene is TRBV14, the J gene TRBJ2-2; no reliable D call. Germline values: CDR1 SGHDN, CDR2 FVKESK. The length of the CDR3 is 15 residues. The V end lost 2 bases, the J end lost 1 base, and 8 bases lay between the germline ends. CDR3 sequence reads: CASSQLRGNTGELFF. CDR3 in DNA: TGTGCCAGCAGCCAACTCAGAGGGAACACCGGGGAGCTGTTTTTT.

This clonotype occurred a few times. The CDR3 coding sequence is TGCAGTGCTAGAGGGACTAGGGATCACCGAGAGACCCAGTACTTC. It specifies CSARGTRDHRETQYF. V is TRBV20-1 and J is TRBJ2-5, with TRBD2 matching over 7 bases. The CDR3 has 15 amino acids. Trimming took 1 base from V and 4 from J; bases not matched to a gene: 9. From germline, CDR1 is DFQATT and CDR2 SNEGSKA (reference sequence).

This clonotype was observed a handful of times. The genes are TRBV28 and TRBJ1-2; weak D call: TRBD1 (6 bases). Germline CDR1 and CDR2: MDHEN and SYDVKM. Trimming took 3 bases from V and 4 from J, leaving 12 bases between them. The CDR3 is 14 amino acids. CDR3 nucleotides: TGTGCCAGCAGTTTCGGGGGCGGCGTCTATGGCTACACCTTC. This translates into CASSFGGGVYGYTF.

This clonotype has at least ten counts. The chain joins TRBV28 to TRBJ2-1, with 10 nucleotides matching TRBD1. The V and J ends lost 11 bases and 1 base, in that order; junction bases with no gene match: 5. The CDR3 runs 14 residues. Germline CDR1 and CDR2: MDHEN and SYDVKM. CDR3 in DNA: TGTGCCGGATCGGACAGGGGGTCCTACAATGAGCAGTTCTTC. It yields the protein CAGSDRGSYNEQFF.

Many counts were recorded for this clonotype. The chain uses TRBV7-2 and TRBJ2-4; D call uncertain. The V gene lost 0 bases and the J gene lost 2 bases, with 2 bases spanning the gap. Germline V gene sequence: CDR1 SGHTA, CDR2 FQGNSA. The CDR3 consists of 13 residues. The CDR3: CASSLASKNIQYF. DNA of the CDR3: TGTGCCAGCAGCTTAGCTTCCAAAAACATTCAGTACTTC. Filled out from reference TRBV7-2 and TRBJ2-4, the complete variable domain reads GAGVSQSPSNKVTEKGKDVELRCDPISGHTALYWYRQSLGQGLEFLIYFQGNSAPDKSGLPSDRFSAERTGGSVSTLTIQRTQQEDSAVYLCASSLASKNIQYFGAGTRLSVL.

This clonotype was picked up a small number of times. This may come from a read error, since a much larger clone is one base off. V usage is TRBV10-3 and J usage is TRBJ1-5; the D is unclear. CDR1 and CDR2 (germline): ENHRY, SYGVKD. V shed 4 bases and J shed 1 base, with 2 bases lying between them. The length of the CDR3 is 12 residues. The CDR3 sequence: CAISASNQPQHF. The CDR3 DNA is TGTGCCATCAGTGCCAGCAATCAGCCCCAGCATTTT.

This chain uses TRBV7-2 with TRBJ2-1; TRBD2 matches 8 bases. The CDR3 runs 15 residues. Germline V gene data show CDR1 as SGHTA and CDR2 as FQGNSA. J gave up 9 bases and V 1 base, and 8 bases lay outside the gene matches. DNA of the CDR3: TGTGCCAGCAGCTTAGAGATTCGGGGGGGAGGTGAGCAGTTCTTC. Its translation: CASSLEIRGGGEQFF.

At least ten counts were recorded for this clonotype. CDR3 coding DNA: TGCAGCGTTACCAGCTCTTACGAGCAGTACTTC. Its translation: CSVTSSYEQYF. The chain links TRBV29-1 to TRBJ2-7; D unclear. CDR1 SQVTM and CDR2 ANQGSEA come from the germline V gene. The CDR3 consists of 11 residues. Trimming stripped 5 bases from V and 4 bases from J, with 9 bases between.